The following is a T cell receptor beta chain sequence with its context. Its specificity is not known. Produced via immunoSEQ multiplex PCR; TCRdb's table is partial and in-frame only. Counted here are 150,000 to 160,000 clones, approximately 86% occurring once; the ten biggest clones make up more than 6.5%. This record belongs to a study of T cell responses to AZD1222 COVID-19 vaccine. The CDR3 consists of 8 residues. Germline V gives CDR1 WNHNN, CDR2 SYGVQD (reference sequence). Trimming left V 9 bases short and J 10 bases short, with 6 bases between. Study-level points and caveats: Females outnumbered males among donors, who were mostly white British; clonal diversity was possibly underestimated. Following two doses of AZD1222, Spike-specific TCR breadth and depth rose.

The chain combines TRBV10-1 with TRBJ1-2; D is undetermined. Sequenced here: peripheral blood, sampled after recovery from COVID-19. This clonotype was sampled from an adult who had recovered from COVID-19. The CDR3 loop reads CASQDYTF. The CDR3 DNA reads TGCGCCAGTCAGGACTACACCTTC.